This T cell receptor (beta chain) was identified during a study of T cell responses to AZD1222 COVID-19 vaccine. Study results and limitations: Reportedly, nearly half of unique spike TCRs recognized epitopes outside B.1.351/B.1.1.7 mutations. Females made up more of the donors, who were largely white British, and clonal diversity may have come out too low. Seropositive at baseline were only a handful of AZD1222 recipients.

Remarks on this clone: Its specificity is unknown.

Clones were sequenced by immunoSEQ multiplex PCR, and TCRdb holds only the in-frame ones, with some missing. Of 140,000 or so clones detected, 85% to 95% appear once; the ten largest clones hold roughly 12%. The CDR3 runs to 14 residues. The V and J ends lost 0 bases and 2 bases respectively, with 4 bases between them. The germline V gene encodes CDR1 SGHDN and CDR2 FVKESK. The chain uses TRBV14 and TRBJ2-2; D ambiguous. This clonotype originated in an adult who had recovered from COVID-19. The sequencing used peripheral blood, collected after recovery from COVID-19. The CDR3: CASSQELNTGELFF. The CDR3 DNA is TGTGCCAGCAGCCAAGAACTTAACACCGGGGAGCTGTTTTTT.